A single sample gave rise to the 19 T cell receptor beta chains below, sequenced in a study of T cells expressing NK-cell markers. TCRdb re-called the 5' RACE reads; every CDR3 protein appears as one record, without DNA. The repertoire shows 550,000 to 600,000 distinct CDR3 sequences; the top ten hold 3% to 4.5%. Sequenced: blood T cells: a sorted CD56 or NKG2C T cell subset, CD4+ or CD8+ T cells, or bulk PBMC T cells (not recorded which). The receptors here all came from a man aged 18 to 30 in good health.

The CDR3: CASSLRGPTGNEQFF. This chain joins TRBV7-9 and TRBJ2-1; the TRBD2 assignment by TCRdb is unverifiable without DNA. The CDR3 loop spans 15 amino acids. The germline gives CDR1 SEHNR, CDR2 FQNEAQ (reference sequence).

V gene TRBV10-3 combines with J gene TRBJ1-1. This CDR3 region has 15 residues. Germline values: CDR1 ENHRY, CDR2 SYGVKD. CDR3 sequence reads: CAISDARRVDTEAFF.

V gene TRBV2 combines with J gene TRBJ1-2. Germline CDR1 SNHLY, CDR2 FYNNEI. The CDR3 loop spans 11 amino acids. The CDR3 sequence is CASTLLAGYTF.

The V call is TRBV20-1, the J call TRBJ2-7. CDR3 size: 14 residues. Per the germline V gene, CDR1 is DFQATT and CDR2 is SNEGSKA (reference sequence). CDR3 protein: CSAKLARGSYEQYF.

The chain uses TRBV20-1 and TRBJ2-5; TCRdb's D call, TRBD2, is unchecked because there is no DNA. CDR3 length: 13 amino acids. Germline CDR1 reads DFQATT; CDR2 reads SNEGSKA (reference sequence). CDR3 sequence: CSAPVTSHKTQYF.

CDR3: CASSQFSGRGSIIQYF. The chain joins TRBV2 to TRBJ2-4; without DNA, the TCRdb call of TRBD1 cannot be checked. The CDR3 length is 16 residues. Germline V gene lookup returns CDR1 SNHLY and CDR2 FYNNEI. The variable domain in full, with the rest retrieved from reference TRBV2 and TRBJ2-4, is EPEVTQTPSHQVTQMGQEVILRCVPISNHLYFYWYRQILGQKVEFLVSFYNNEISEKSEIFDDQFSVERPDGSNFTLKIRSTKLEDSAMYFCASSQFSGRGSIIQYFGAGTRLSVL.

This rearrangement joins TRBV18 to TRBJ1-2; TCRdb's D gene call, TRBD1, goes unchecked for lack of DNA. This CDR3 is built from 17 residues. CDR1 is KGHSH, CDR2 LQKENI, per germline. Here the CDR3 reads CASSPRVGQGMLHGYTF. Complete variable domain (other parts from reference TRBV18 and TRBJ1-2): NAGVMQNPRHLVRRRGQEARLRCSPMKGHSHVYWYRQLPEEGLKFMVYLQKENIIDESGMPKERFSAEFPKEGPSILRIQQVVRGDSAAYFCASSPRVGQGMLHGYTFGSGTRLTVV.

This rearrangement joins TRBV6-5 to TRBJ2-3; TCRdb names TRBD1, which stays unverified in the absence of DNA. Germline V lookup: CDR1 MNHEY, CDR2 SVGAGI. This CDR3 is 16 amino acids long. The CDR3 loop reads CASSYSGALGTDTQYF.

The chain carries TRBV6-5 and TRBJ2-5. Looked up from germline, CDR1 is MNHEY and CDR2 is SVGAGI. The CDR3 sequence is 17 residues long. This chain's CDR3 is CASSYSRHPGVQETQYF.

The chain uses TRBV10-2 and TRBJ2-7; TCRdb lists TRBD2, though no DNA is available to test this call. Germline V CDR1 and CDR2: WSHSY, SAAADI. The CDR3 spans 15 residues. Here the CDR3 reads CASSEFASGSYEQYF.

The V and J genes are TRBV20-1 and TRBJ2-7. Germline CDR1 and CDR2: DFQATT and SNEGSKA (reference sequence). There are 14 residues in the CDR3. The CDR3 protein is CSASDGQAAYEQYF.

The chain uses TRBV10-3 and TRBJ1-2; TCRdb picks TRBD1, but there is no DNA to check that call. CDR1 and CDR2 from the germline V gene are ENHRY and SYGVKD. This CDR3 has 18 amino acids. CDR3 sequence reads: CAISDIRLGQGVNYGYTF.

CDR3 in amino acids: CASSYVRIGGETQYF. V and J are TRBV6-5 and TRBJ2-5; TCRdb's D call of TRBD1 is untestable without DNA. Germline-derived CDR1 and CDR2 are MNHEY and SVGAGI. This CDR3 is 15 amino acids long.

The rearrangement joins TRBV28 to TRBJ2-2; TCRdb selects TRBD1, and the lack of DNA leaves this call unchecked. Germline CDR1 MDHEN, CDR2 SYDVKM. The CDR3 is 14 residues long. CDR3 sequence reads: CASSLTRGHGELFF.

The V and J genes are TRBV6-1 and TRBJ2-3. CDR1 is MNHNS and CDR2 is SASEGT in the germline V gene. The CDR3 covers 13 residues. CDR3: CASSKTVRDTQYF.

The V call is TRBV12-3 or TRBV12-4, the J call TRBJ2-7; the D call from TCRdb, TRBD1, cannot be confirmed without DNA. The CDR3 is 13 residues long. The CDR3 spells CASSLAAGEEQYF.

The chain employs TRBV24-1 and TRBJ2-2; the D call from TCRdb, TRBD1, cannot be confirmed without DNA. This CDR3 comprises 16 residues. Per the germline V gene, CDR1 is KGHDR and CDR2 is SFDVKD. This CDR3 is CATSDPANPNTGELFF.

The gene calls are TRBV7-8 and TRBJ2-6. Germline V gene lookup returns CDR1 SGHVS and CDR2 FQNEAQ. The CDR3 totals 15 residues. This chain's CDR3 is CASSSGVTGANVLTF.

The chain is built from TRBV29-1 and TRBJ2-2; the D gene TCRdb calls, TRBD1, cannot be checked with no DNA. Germline assignment: CDR1 SQVTM and CDR2 ANQGSEA. CDR3 size: 14 residues. CDR3 loop: CSVGTGVITGELFF.